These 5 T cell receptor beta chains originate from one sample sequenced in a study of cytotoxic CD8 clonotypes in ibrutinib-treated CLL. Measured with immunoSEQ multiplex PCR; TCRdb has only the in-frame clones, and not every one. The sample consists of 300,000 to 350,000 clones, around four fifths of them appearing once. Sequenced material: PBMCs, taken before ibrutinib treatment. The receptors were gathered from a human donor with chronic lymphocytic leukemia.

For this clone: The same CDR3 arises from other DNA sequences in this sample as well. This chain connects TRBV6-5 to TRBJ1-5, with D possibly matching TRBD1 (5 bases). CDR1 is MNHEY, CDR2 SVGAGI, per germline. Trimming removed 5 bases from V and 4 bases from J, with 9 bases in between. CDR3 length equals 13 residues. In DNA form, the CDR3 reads TGTGCCAGCAGTCCAGACAGAAATCAGCCCCAGCATTTT. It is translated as CASSPDRNQPQHF.

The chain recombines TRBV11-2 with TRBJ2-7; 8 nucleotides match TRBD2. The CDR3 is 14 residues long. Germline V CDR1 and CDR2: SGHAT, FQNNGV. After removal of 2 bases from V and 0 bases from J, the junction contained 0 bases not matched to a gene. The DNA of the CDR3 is TGTGCCAGCAGCTTAAGCGGGGGCTCCTACGAGCAGTACTTC. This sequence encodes CASSLSGGSYEQYF.

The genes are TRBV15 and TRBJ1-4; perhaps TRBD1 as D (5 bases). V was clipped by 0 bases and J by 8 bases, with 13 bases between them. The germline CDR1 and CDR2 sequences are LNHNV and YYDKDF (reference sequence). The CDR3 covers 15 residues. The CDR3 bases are TGTGCCACCAGCAGAGATGCAGGGCCCGGCGAAAAACTGTTTTTT. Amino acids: CATSRDAGPGEKLFF.

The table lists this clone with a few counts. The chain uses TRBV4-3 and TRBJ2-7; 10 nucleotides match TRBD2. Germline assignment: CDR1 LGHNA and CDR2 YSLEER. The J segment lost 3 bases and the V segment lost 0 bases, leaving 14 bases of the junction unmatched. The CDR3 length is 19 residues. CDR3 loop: CASSQEASGRARGSYEQYF. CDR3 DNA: TGCGCCAGCAGCCAAGAGGCTAGCGGGAGAGCCCGCGGGAGCTACGAGCAGTACTTC.

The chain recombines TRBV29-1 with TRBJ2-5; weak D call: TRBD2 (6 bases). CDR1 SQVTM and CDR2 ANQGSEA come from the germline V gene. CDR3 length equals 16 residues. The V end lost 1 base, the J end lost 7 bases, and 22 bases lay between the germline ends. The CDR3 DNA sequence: TGCAGCGTTGAAGGGTGGTGGGAGGAAGTTGTAGGGACCCAGTACTTC. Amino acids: CSVEGWWEEVVGTQYF.